This T cell receptor (beta chain) was captured in a study of T-cell reconstitution after alpha-beta-depleted transplantation in children. Study conclusions and caveats: Newly produced T cells mostly accounted for T-cell counts and diversity one year post-transplant.

There are a few counts of this clonotype. Its antigen is currently unknown. Being one base from a much bigger clone, this may be a read error. The CDR3 spans 11 residues. CDR1 is DFQATT and CDR2 is SNEGSKA in the germline V gene (reference sequence). Trimming took 1 base from V and 5 from J, leaving 5 bases between them. The library targeted TCRbeta and was prepared with unique molecular identifiers. TCRdb reprocessed the PCR reads via MiXCR and lists one record per CDR3 protein. The repertoire holds about 340,000 distinct CDR3 sequences, roughly 17% seen once, with about 41% in the top ten. The sequencing used PBMCs, mostly from graft donor cells, collected 360 days after TCRalphabeta/CD19-depleted stem cell transplant. This TCR was recovered from a male patient aged 2-15 years who had a stem cell transplant for acute lymphoblastic leukemia, so the T cells may come from the graft donor. This chain connects TRBV20-1 to TRBJ2-5; D may match TRBD1 or TRBD2 (5 bases each). The CDR3 coding sequence is TGCAGTGCTAGAGGGGGGGAGACCCAGTACTTC. Its protein product is CSARGGETQYF.